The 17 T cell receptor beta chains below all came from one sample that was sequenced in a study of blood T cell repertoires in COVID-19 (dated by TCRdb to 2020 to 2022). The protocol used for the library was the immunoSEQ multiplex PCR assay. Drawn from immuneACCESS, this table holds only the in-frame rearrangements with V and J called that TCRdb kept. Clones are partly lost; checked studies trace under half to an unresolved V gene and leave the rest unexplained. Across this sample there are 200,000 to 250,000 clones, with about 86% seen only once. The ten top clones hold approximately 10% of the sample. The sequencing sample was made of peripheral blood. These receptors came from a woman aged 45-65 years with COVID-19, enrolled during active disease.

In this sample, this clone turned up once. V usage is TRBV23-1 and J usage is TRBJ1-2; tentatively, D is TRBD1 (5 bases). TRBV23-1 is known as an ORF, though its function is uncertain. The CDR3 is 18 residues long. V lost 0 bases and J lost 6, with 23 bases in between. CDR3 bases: TGCGCCAGCAGTCAATCTCGTAAGGGACTGTCGGAGGTCGATGGCTACACCTTC. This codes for CASSQSRKGLSEVDGYTF.

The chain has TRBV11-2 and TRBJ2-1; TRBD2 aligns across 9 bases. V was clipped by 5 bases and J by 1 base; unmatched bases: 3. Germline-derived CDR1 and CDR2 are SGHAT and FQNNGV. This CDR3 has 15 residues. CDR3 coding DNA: TGTGCCAGCAGCGTAACTAGCGGGTCCTACAATGAGCAGTTCTTC. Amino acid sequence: CASSVTSGSYNEQFF.

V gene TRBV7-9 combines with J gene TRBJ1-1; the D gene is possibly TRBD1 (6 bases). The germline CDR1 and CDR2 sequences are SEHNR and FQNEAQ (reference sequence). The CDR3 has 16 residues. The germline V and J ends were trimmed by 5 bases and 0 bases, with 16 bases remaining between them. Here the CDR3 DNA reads TGTGCCAGCAGCGCGCGGCCGGGACATTTGAACACTGAAGCTTTCTTT. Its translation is CASSARPGHLNTEAFF.

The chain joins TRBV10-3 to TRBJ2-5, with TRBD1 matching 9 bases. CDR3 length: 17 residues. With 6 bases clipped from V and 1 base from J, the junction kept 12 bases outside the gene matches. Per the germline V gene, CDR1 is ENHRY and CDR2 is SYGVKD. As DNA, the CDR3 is TGTGCCATCAGAGAGCCCCCGGGACAGGGCCCCCAAGAGACCCAGTACTTC. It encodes CAIREPPGQGPQETQYF.

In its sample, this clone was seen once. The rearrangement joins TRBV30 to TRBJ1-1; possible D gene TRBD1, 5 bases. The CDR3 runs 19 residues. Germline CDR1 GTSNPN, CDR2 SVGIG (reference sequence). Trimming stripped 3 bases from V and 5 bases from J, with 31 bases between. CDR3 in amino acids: CAWSPNRGRIRAGRTEAFF. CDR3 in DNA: TGTGCCTGGAGCCCCAACCGGGGGAGGATCCGAGCAGGGAGAACTGAAGCTTTCTTT.

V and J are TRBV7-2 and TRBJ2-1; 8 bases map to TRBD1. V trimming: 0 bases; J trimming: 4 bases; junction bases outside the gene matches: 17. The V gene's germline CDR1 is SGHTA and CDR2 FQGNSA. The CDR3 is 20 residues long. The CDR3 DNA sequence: TGTGCCAGCAGCTTAGCTGGTTCAGGGGGCTGGAGAATATCGTACAATGAGCAGTTCTTC. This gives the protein CASSLAGSGGWRISYNEQFF.

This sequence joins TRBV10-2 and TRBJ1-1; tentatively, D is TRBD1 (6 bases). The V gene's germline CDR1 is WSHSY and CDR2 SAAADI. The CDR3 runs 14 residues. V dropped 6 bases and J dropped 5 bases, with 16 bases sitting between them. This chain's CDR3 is CASSPLQGRTEAFF. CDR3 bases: TGCGCCAGCAGCCCCCTACAGGGACGGACTGAAGCTTTCTTT.

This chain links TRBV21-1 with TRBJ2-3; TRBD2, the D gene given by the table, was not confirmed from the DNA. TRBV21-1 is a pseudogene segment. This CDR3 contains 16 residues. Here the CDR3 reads CASSKEGLAGFHTQYF. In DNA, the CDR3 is TGTGCCAGCAGCAAAGAAGGGCTAGCGGGGTTTCATACGCAGTATTTT.

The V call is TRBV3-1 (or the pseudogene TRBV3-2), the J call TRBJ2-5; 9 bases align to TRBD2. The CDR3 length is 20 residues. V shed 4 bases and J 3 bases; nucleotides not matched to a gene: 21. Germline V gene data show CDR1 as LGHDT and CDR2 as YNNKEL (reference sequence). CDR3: CASSPLWTSANINTKETQYF. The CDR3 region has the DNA TGTGCCAGCAGCCCCCTATGGACTAGCGCAAATATTAATACCAAAGAGACCCAGTACTTC.

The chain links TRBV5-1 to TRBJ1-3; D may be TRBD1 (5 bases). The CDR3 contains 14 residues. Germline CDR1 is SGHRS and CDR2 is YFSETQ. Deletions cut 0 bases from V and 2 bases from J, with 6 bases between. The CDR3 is CASSLGQTGNTIYF. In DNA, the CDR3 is TGCGCCAGCAGCTTGGGACAGACTGGAAACACCATATATTTT. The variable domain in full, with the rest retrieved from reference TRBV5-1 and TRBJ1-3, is KAGVTQTPRYLIKTRGQQVTLSCSPISGHRSVSWYQQTPGQGLQFLFEYFSETQRNKGNFPGRFSGRQFSNSRSEMNVSTLELGDSALYLCASSLGQTGNTIYFGEGSWLTVV.

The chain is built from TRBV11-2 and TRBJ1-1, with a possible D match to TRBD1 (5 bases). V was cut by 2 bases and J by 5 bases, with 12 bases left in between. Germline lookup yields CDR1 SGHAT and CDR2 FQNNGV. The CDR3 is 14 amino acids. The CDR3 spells CASSLSGRGTEAFF. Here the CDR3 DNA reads TGTGCCAGCAGCTTATCAGGGAGGGGAACTGAAGCTTTCTTT. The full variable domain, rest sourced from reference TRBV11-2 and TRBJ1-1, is EAGVAQSPRYKIIEKRQSVAFWCNPISGHATLYWYQQILGQGPKLLIQFQNNGVVDDSQLPKDRFSAERLKGVDSTLKIQPAKLEDSAVYLCASSLSGRGTEAFFGQGTRLTVV.

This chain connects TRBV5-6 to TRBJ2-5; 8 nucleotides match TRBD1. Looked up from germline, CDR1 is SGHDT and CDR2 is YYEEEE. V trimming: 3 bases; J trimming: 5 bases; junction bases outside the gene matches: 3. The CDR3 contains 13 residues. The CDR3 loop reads CASSSDRVETQYF. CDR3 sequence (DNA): TGTGCCAGCAGCTCGGACAGGGTTGAGACCCAGTACTTC.

CDR3 loop: CASSHGTVSNYGYTF. The CDR3 region has the DNA TGCGCCAGCAGCCATGGGACAGTTTCTAACTATGGCTACACCTTC. J is TRBJ1-2 and V is TRBV4-1, with 7 bases identical to TRBD1. The CDR3 extends over 15 amino acids. Trimming took 3 bases from V and 0 from J; bases not matched to a gene: 4. CDR1 is MGHRA and CDR2 is YSYEKL in the germline V gene.

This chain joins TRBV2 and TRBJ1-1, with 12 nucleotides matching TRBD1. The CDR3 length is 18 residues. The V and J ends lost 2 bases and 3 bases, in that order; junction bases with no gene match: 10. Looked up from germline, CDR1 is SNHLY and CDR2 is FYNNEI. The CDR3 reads CASSERGTGGRLDTEAFF. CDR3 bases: TGTGCCAGCAGTGAAAGGGGGACAGGGGGCCGGTTGGACACTGAAGCTTTCTTT. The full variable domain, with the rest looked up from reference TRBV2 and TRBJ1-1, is EPEVTQTPSHQVTQMGQEVILRCVPISNHLYFYWYRQILGQKVEFLVSFYNNEISEKSEIFDDQFSVERPDGSNFTLKIRSTKLEDSAMYFCASSERGTGGRLDTEAFFGQGTRLTVV.

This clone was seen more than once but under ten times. CDR3 residues: CASSFIHRGDGYTF. DNA for the CDR3: TGTGCCAGCAGTTTCATCCACAGGGGCGATGGCTACACCTTC. V usage is TRBV27 and J usage is TRBJ1-2, with TRBD1 identical over 7 bases. V shed 3 bases, J shed 6 bases, and the junction held 7 bases outside the gene matches. Germline V lookup: CDR1 MNHEY, CDR2 SMNVEV (reference sequence). The CDR3 spans 14 residues.

The CDR3 region is CASRQGNSEAFF. The CDR3, as DNA: TGTGCCAGCAGGCAGGGAAACTCTGAAGCTTTCTTT. V and J are TRBV12-3 or TRBV12-4 and TRBJ1-1; the D gene is possibly TRBD1 (5 bases). The length of the CDR3 is 12 residues. Trimming pared 6 bases from V and 6 bases from J, leaving 11 bases between.

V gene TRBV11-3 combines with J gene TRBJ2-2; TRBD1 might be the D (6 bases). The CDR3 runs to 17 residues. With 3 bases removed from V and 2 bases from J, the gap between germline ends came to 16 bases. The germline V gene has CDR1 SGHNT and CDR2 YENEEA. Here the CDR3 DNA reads TGTGCCAGCAGCTTCCCCCTGGGACACCAAAACACCGGGGAGCTGTTTTTT. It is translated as CASSFPLGHQNTGELFF.